The 26 T cell receptor beta chains listed next were all sequenced from one sample in a study of cytomegalovirus exposure and HLA in healthy donors. Assay used: immunoSEQ multiplex PCR; TCRdb lists only in-frame clones, some missing. The sample contains over 250,000 clones, roughly nine tenths of which appear only once. Material for sequencing was PBMCs. Every receptor here comes from a woman aged 25 to 39 in good health and CMV-seropositive.

The rearrangement uses TRBV6-5 and TRBJ1-3; possibly TRBD1 for D (6 bases). CDR1 MNHEY and CDR2 SVGAGI come from the germline V gene. V was pared by 0 bases and J by 3 bases, with 9 bases between. The CDR3 is made up of 15 amino acids. The CDR3 coding sequence is TGTGCCAGCAGTTACTCCAGGGGTGGTGGAAACACCATATATTTT. Its protein product is CASSYSRGGGNTIYF.

V is TRBV5-8 and J is TRBJ1-5; the D gene is possibly TRBD1 (6 bases). CDR1 and CDR2 from the germline V gene are SGHTS and YDEGEE. There are 14 residues in the CDR3. Trimming took 2 bases from V and 7 from J, leaving 13 bases between them. The DNA for the CDR3 is TGTGCCAGCAGCTTTCGGGGGGGCGGGCAGCCCCAGCATTTT. This gives the protein CASSFRGGGQPQHF.

The chain links TRBV2 to TRBJ2-1; perhaps TRBD2 as D (5 bases). Germline V gene lookup returns CDR1 SNHLY and CDR2 FYNNEI. CDR3 size: 13 residues. The V gene lost 6 bases and the J gene lost 8 bases, with 14 bases spanning the gap. The CDR3 region has the DNA TGTGCCAGCAGAAAACCACTAGAAGATGAGCAGTTCTTC. Protein product: CASRKPLEDEQFF.

This clone was observed once. The V call is TRBV28, the J call TRBJ1-2; D gene ambiguous. Germline values: CDR1 MDHEN, CDR2 SYDVKM. V was cut by 3 bases and J by 2 bases, with 10 bases left in between. This CDR3 has 14 amino acids. CDR3 region: CASSLPPTNYGYTF. The CDR3 DNA reads TGTGCCAGCAGTTTGCCTCCTACCAACTATGGCTACACCTTC.

The genes are TRBV7-6 and TRBJ2-5; D not certain. Germline V gene lookup returns CDR1 SGHVS and CDR2 FNYEAQ. The CDR3 spans 12 residues. Between the trimmed V and J ends, which lost 4 bases and 4 bases, there was a span of 7 bases. This chain's CDR3 is CASSSPGETQYF. The CDR3 nucleotides are TGTGCCAGCAGCTCTCCGGGAGAGACCCAGTACTTC.

The V gene is TRBV19, the J gene TRBJ1-2; D remains unclear. The CDR3 has 13 amino acids. Trimming took 7 bases from V and 4 from J, leaving 13 bases between them. Germline CDR1 LNHDA, CDR2 SQIVND (reference sequence). CDR3 in amino acids: CASNLREGYGYTF. CDR3 DNA: TGTGCCAGTAACTTAAGGGAGGGCTATGGCTACACCTTC.

On this clone: A far more abundant clone sits one base away, making this likely a read error. The CDR3 DNA reads TGTGCCAGCAGCTTAGTTTTCGAGCAGTACTTC. Protein: CASSLVFEQYF. The chain is built from TRBV7-2 and TRBJ2-7; D not resolved. The V end lost 1 base, the J end lost 6 bases, and 4 bases lay between the germline ends. Germline V gene sequence: CDR1 SGHTA, CDR2 FQGNSA. The CDR3 consists of 11 residues.

The chain carries TRBV30 and TRBJ1-2, with D maybe TRBD1 (6 bases). The CDR3 contains 13 residues. V was cut by 1 base and J by 4 bases, with 10 bases left in between. The germline gives CDR1 GTSNPN, CDR2 SVGIG (reference sequence). The CDR3 DNA reads TGTGCCTGGAGTGCAGGGGTTTTCTATGGCTACACCTTC. Translated: CAWSAGVFYGYTF. The variable domain in full, with the rest retrieved from reference TRBV30 and TRBJ1-2, is SQTIHQWPATLVQPVGSPLSLECTVEGTSNPNLYWYRQAAGRGLQLLFYSVGIGQISSEVPQNLSASRPQDRQFILSSKKLLLSDSGFYLCAWSAGVFYGYTFGSGTRLTVV.

This clone showed up just once. The V and J genes are TRBV27 and TRBJ2-1, with D tentatively TRBD1 or TRBD2 (5 bases each). CDR1 and CDR2 (germline): MNHEY, SMNVEV (reference sequence). V gave up 6 bases and J gave up 1 base, with 16 bases separating them. The CDR3 runs 16 residues. The CDR3 sequence: CASRGEGVISYNEQFF. The CDR3 coding sequence is TGTGCCAGCAGGGGGGAAGGGGTCATATCCTACAATGAGCAGTTCTTC.

This clone was observed a single time. Other DNA sequences in this sample translate to the same CDR3. V is TRBV29-1 and J is TRBJ2-7; 7 bases agree with TRBD2. CDR1 SQVTM and CDR2 ANQGSEA come from the germline V gene. The V segment lost 6 bases and the J segment 3 bases; nucleotides outside the gene matches: 2. The CDR3 is 11 amino acids. The CDR3 loop reads CSVGGGYEQYF. The CDR3 DNA is TGCAGCGTGGGGGGGGGCTACGAGCAGTACTTC.

The CDR3 loop is CASISVLDGAETQYF. Here the CDR3 DNA reads TGTGCCAGCATTTCGGTACTAGATGGTGCGGAGACCCAGTACTTC. This chain links TRBV7-6 with TRBJ2-5; a possible D gene is TRBD2 (5 bases). Germline-derived CDR1 and CDR2 are SGHVS and FNYEAQ. CDR3 size: 15 residues. V was trimmed by 7 bases and J by 5 bases, leaving 20 bases between them.

The chain uses TRBV7-3 and TRBJ2-1, with 11 bases matching TRBD2. Germline trimming cut 5 bases from V and 8 bases from J; bases unmatched to any gene: 8. Germline loops: CDR1 SGHTA, CDR2 FQGTGA. The CDR3 runs 15 residues. The CDR3 region is CASSPTSGGRDEQFF. The CDR3 coding sequence is TGTGCCAGCAGCCCTACTAGCGGGGGACGGGATGAGCAGTTCTTC.

The chain has TRBV5-1 and TRBJ1-6; D may be TRBD1 (5 bases). V gave up 0 bases and J gave up 4 bases, with 5 bases separating them. Germline loops: CDR1 SGHRS, CDR2 YFSETQ. CDR3 length equals 14 residues. CDR3 sequence reads: CASSLDRYNSPLHF. The CDR3 DNA reads TGCGCCAGCAGCTTGGACAGGTATAATTCACCCCTCCACTTT.

The gene calls are TRBV7-9 and TRBJ2-7; 9 bases are shared with TRBD1. Germline V CDR1 and CDR2: SEHNR, FQNEAQ (reference sequence). Unmatched junction bases numbered 3, after V lost 0 bases and J lost 6 bases. This CDR3 has 14 residues. The DNA of the CDR3 is TGTGCCAGCAGCTTAGCACAGGGGGCGGTCGAGCAGTACTTC. Its translation is CASSLAQGAVEQYF.

V is TRBV7-2 and J is TRBJ2-1; TRBD2 aligns across 8 bases. The CDR3 is made up of 15 amino acids. J lost 6 bases, V lost 5 bases, and 9 bases had no gene match. Germline V gives CDR1 SGHTA, CDR2 FQGNSA. The CDR3 reads CASSHSGNPFNEQFF. The DNA for the CDR3 is TGTGCCAGCAGCCATAGCGGGAACCCTTTCAATGAGCAGTTCTTC.

CDR3 in amino acids: CASSFSQRNNYGYTF. In DNA form, the CDR3 reads TGTGCCAGCAGCTTCTCCCAAAGGAATAACTATGGCTACACCTTC. The chain is built from TRBV5-6 and TRBJ1-2; D ambiguous. Germline CDR1 reads SGHDT; CDR2 reads YYEEEE. The CDR3 is 15 residues long. V lost 2 bases, J lost 1 base, and 12 bases lay in between.

CDR3 loop: CASSRWWRSEQFF. CDR3 nucleotides: TGTGCCAGCAGTCGGTGGTGGCGTTCTGAGCAGTTCTTC. The chain employs TRBV6-1 and TRBJ2-1; D gene uncertain. Germline values: CDR1 MNHNS, CDR2 SASEGT. V was cut by 5 bases and J by 9 bases, with 14 bases left in between. The CDR3 is made up of 13 amino acids.

V and J are TRBV7-8 and TRBJ2-7; no clear D. The CDR3 has 12 residues. V lost 5 bases, J lost 5 bases, and 10 bases lay in between. Germline loops: CDR1 SGHVS, CDR2 FQNEAQ. CDR3 region: CASSPSTDEQYF. In DNA, the CDR3 is TGTGCCAGCAGCCCATCCACCGACGAGCAGTACTTC.

CDR3 sequence reads: CSVGQGDIQYF. DNA of the CDR3: TGCAGCGTTGGACAGGGGGACATTCAGTACTTC. This chain uses TRBV29-1 with TRBJ2-4; 9 nucleotides match TRBD1. Trimming took 4 bases from V and 8 from J; bases not matched to a gene: 0. This CDR3 contains 11 residues. Germline assignment: CDR1 SQVTM and CDR2 ANQGSEA.

The gene calls are TRBV19 and TRBJ1-5; D ambiguous. The CDR3 length is 12 residues. Germline V gene data show CDR1 as LNHDA and CDR2 as SQIVND (reference sequence). Trimming shortened V by 7 bases and J by 2 bases, and 6 bases separated the two germline ends. CDR3 nucleotide sequence: TGTGCCAGTAAGATGGGCAATCAGCCCCAGCATTTT. This sequence encodes CASKMGNQPQHF.

The chain recombines TRBV29-1 with TRBJ2-5; no definite D call. CDR1 and CDR2 from the germline V gene are SQVTM and ANQGSEA. Trimming left V 6 bases short and J 4 bases short, with 12 bases between. The CDR3 is 12 residues long. The CDR3, as DNA: TGCAGCGTCGTAATAGGAATAGAGACCCAGTACTTC. Its protein is CSVVIGIETQYF.

CDR3 protein: CASSPYVDSGANVLTF. The CDR3 nucleotides read TGTGCCAGCTCACCCTACGTTGACTCTGGGGCCAACGTCCTGACTTTC. The chain combines TRBV18 with TRBJ2-6; D unclear. The V and J ends lost 3 bases and 0 bases respectively, with 9 bases between them. Germline V gene data show CDR1 as KGHSH and CDR2 as LQKENI. This CDR3 comprises 16 residues.

This chain joins TRBV12-5 and TRBJ1-2; D possibly corresponds to TRBD1 (5 bases). This CDR3 has 13 amino acids. Per the germline V gene, CDR1 is LGHNT and CDR2 is FRNRAP. Deletions cut 4 bases from V and 7 bases from J, with 13 bases between. CDR3 in DNA: TGTGCTAGTGGTTCTCAGGACATGCGTGGCTACACCTTC. Protein sequence: CASGSQDMRGYTF.

As concerns this clone: A read error may account for a junction end that differs from germline. CDR3 DNA sequence: TGTGCCAGCAGTGAAGGAAGCGGGTCGCCCACAGATGCGCAGTATTTT. The encoded protein is CASSEGSGSPTDAQYF. The chain couples TRBV6-1 to TRBJ2-3; D is possibly TRBD2 (6 bases). The CDR3 covers 16 residues. Germline V gene sequence: CDR1 MNHNS, CDR2 SASEGT.

The V gene is TRBV27, the J gene TRBJ2-6, with D maybe TRBD2 (6 bases). V lost 3 bases and J 4 bases, leaving 10 bases between the germline ends. The CDR3 is 15 residues long. The germline CDR1 and CDR2 sequences are MNHEY and SMNVEV (reference sequence). In DNA form, the CDR3 reads TGTGCCAGCAGTTTCGGGGGAACCGGGGCCAACGTCCTGACTTTC. Encoded protein: CASSFGGTGANVLTF.

This chain connects TRBV30 to TRBJ1-3, with D unresolved. Germline CDR1 and CDR2: GTSNPN and SVGIG (reference sequence). CDR3 length: 14 amino acids. Trimming left V 2 bases short and J 2 bases short, with 10 bases between. CDR3 DNA sequence: TGTGCCTGGAGTAAACAGCCTCCTGGAAACACCATATATTTT. It translates to CAWSKQPPGNTIYF.